The clone carrying this T cell receptor (beta chain) showed up many times. The CDR3 extends over 15 amino acids. The germline V gene has CDR1 SGHAT and CDR2 FQNNGV. V was pared by 3 bases and J by 4 bases, with 6 bases of the junction left unmatched. This sample is drawn from a study of chronic HIV infection and antiretroviral therapy. TCRdb fed the 5' RACE reads into MiXCR, producing one record per CDR3 protein. This table holds around 31,000 distinct CDR3 sequences, around 8.6% found once. The receptor comes from an adult who had HIV and had not received antiretroviral therapy, or was an uninfected healthy control (not recorded which). The V and J genes are TRBV11-2 and TRBJ1-2; 9 nucleotides match TRBD1. Material for sequencing was peripheral blood. CDR3 sequence: CASSLETGGLYGYTF. CDR3 DNA: TGTGCCAGCAGCTTGGAGACAGGGGGGCTCTATGGCTACACCTTC.